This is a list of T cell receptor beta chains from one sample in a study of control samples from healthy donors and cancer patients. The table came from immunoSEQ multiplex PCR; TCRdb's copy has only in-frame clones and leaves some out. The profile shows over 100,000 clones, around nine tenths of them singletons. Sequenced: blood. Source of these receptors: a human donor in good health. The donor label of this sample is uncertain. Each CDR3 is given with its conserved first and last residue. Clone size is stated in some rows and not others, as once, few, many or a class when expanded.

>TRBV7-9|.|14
CASSSPTGEYGYTF
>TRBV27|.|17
CASSFGGSGGSYNEQFF
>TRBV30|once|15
CAWSVGTGVENIQYF
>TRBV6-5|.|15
CASRMTRVPTDTQYF
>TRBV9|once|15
CASSTPGGTGDTIYF
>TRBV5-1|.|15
CASSLPGTGDEKLFF
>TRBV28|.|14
CASLGGMGNQPQHF
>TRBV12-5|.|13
CASGLVTDGPLSF
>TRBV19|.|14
CASTPSGQGDGYTF
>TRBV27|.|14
CASTRDRGNSPLHF
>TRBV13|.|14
CASSLGTSSYEQYF
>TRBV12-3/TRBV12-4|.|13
CASSSGDTDTQYF
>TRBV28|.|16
CASSSRREVGANVLTF
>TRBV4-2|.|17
CASSQWWQGDSNQPQHF
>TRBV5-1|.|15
CASSLGLQGSGPQHF
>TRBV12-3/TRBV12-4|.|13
CASSLNIPKGYTF
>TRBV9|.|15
CASSVGSLGGTEAFF
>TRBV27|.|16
CASSLSPATSTDTQYF
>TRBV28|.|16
CASSPSFTGAGNTIYF
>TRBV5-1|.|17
CASSFGTGALWNTEAFF
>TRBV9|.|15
CASSVGDYWTGEQYF
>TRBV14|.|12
CASSQATYGYTF
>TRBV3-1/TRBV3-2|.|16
CASSQPLGQGQETQYF
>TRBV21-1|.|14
CASSKSRSSYEQYF
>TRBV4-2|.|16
CASSQDGRGPSNGYTF
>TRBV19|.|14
CASGGAENTGELFF
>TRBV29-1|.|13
CSVGQGANYGYTF
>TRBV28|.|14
CASREGSNTGELFF
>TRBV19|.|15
CASSALAGGNEKLFF
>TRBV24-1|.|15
CATSEGGQGPYEQYF
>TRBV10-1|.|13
CASSESRSGELFF
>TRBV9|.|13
CASSVGIQETQYF
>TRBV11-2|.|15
CASSLRGTDQETQYF
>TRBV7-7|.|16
CASSLGGRTPGGGQYF
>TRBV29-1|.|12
CSVGLGNNEQFF
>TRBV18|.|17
CASSPSPGGRVDSPLHF
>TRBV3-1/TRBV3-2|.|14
CASSQVFNRYGYTF
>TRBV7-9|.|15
CASSSGQGPNEKLFF
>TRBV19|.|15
CASSIVGTPNYGYTF
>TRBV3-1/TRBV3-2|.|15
CASSPDRGPSDTQYF
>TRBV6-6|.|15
CASSKTGPHQETQYF
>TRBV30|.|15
CAWSVRGGSGNTIYF
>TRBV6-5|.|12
CASRVLNTEAFF
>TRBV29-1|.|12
CSVAGTDYGYTF
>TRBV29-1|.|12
CSARRGPTEAFF
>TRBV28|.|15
CASNGQGLGGNTIYF